Listed here is a single T cell receptor beta chain. This record belongs to a study of glioma-infiltrating T cells after dendritic cell vaccination. Overall study: Dendritic cell vaccination trial patients had either newly diagnosed or recurrent glioblastoma.

This table comes from immunoSEQ multiplex PCR, and its TCRdb copy is limited to in-frame clones, with some not included. The sample consists of tens of thousands of clones, approximately 80% of them appearing once. Germline loops: CDR1 SEHNR, CDR2 FQNEAQ (reference sequence). This CDR3 comprises 15 residues. V lost 5 bases and J lost 0; bases outside the gene matches: 3. Patients had residual fresh-frozen tumor tissue and more than two years of survival data. Blood PBMC samples: pre-vaccination, two weeks post third vaccination, and at tumor progression. The starting material was blood, obtained before dendritic cell vaccination. The origin of this receptor is a human donor with glioblastoma. The V call is TRBV7-9, the J call TRBJ1-4, with 7 nucleotides matching TRBD1. The CDR3 nucleotides read TGTGCCAGCAGCGGCCAGGGGGCAACTAATGAAAAACTGTTTTTT. This codes for CASSGQGATNEKLFF.